This record concerns one T cell receptor (beta chain) sequence. This clonotype occurred a few times. What antigen it recognizes has not been identified. Base qualities are not provided; no much larger clone lies one nucleotide away. The meaning of the sample's time point label: persistent/refractory GD, antithyroid drugs over 5 years with positive TRAb. For both TCR sequencing and RNA sequencing, RNA was extracted from PBMCs in TRIzol. The diagnosis of Graves' disease was made according to American Thyroid Association guidelines. Patients for the study were recruited at an endocrinology department in Xi'an, China. From each patient, nine milliliters of peripheral blood was collected into an EDTA anticoagulant tube. PBMCs were isolated by Ficoll Paque Plus density gradient separation without further T cell sorting. An Agilent 2100 Bioanalyzer and agarose gel were used to assess RNA quality, and a NanoDrop 2000 was used to measure RNA concentration.

The entry originates in a study of regulatory T cells in long-lasting Graves disease (dated by TCRdb to the early 2020s). For context, the study as a whole: Persistent Graves' disease was defined as persistently positive TSH receptor autoantibodies together with antithyroid drug treatment for over 5 years. Antithyroid drugs had been taken for about 9.7 years on average by persistent Graves' disease patients in the clinical cohort. The study took place in China and was registered as a clinical trial. TCR sequencing covered about 13 persistent and around 20 newly diagnosed Graves' disease patients, around 33 samples in total. Patients with persistent Graves' disease were compared with patients with newly diagnosed Graves' disease using TCR sequencing and RNA sequencing of peripheral blood. On the study overall, not on this receptor specifically: The study examined only peripheral blood because the primary lesion, thyroid tissue, could not be accessed. Only the TCR beta chain was sequenced and analyzed. Lower TCR Shannon entropy and fewer highly expanded clones were observed in persistent Graves' disease patients than in newly diagnosed patients, which suggested clonal expansion. More public clonotypes were shared among persistent patients (2,741) than among newly diagnosed patients (approximately 1,000). Preferential use of TRBV28, TRBJ1-2 and TRBJ2-5 was observed in persistent disease, whereas TRBV20-1 and TRBJ2-1 were favored in newly diagnosed disease. The authors noted that the small sample size was a limitation that may lower accuracy.

Inclusive of the bounding cysteine and phenylalanine, the CDR3 is 15 residues long. The retained sequence is limited to the CDR3, 45 bases, with the frame set at the first base. Clipping removes 4 bases from V and 3 bases from J, with 4 as the unmatched junction base count. CDR1 and CDR2 are read off the germline V gene as SGHRS and YFSETQ. The library came from multiplex PCR. TCRdb lists the instrument as Illumina HiSeq 4000. TCR beta libraries were built with iRepertoire HTBI primers and Arm-PCR amplification of CDR3 regions. PCR products were gel purified before sequencing. In the source study's methods: Gene usage analysis of CDR3 amino acid clonotypes used the roughly 60 TRBV and approximately 13 TRBJ segments found across samples. Filtered high-quality paired reads were merged into contigs using COPE and FqMerger. BLAST was used to align contigs to IMGT TRBV, TRBD and TRBJ reference genes, with CDR3 defined following IMGT. Highly expanded clones were defined as clonotypes with a frequency above 0.1%. Shannon entropy served as the measure of repertoire diversity, while the Gini coefficient captured V-J evenness. A clonotype found in more than one individual was treated as public. TCRdb redid the processing of the public reads, applying fastp at Q25 and MiXCR, and retained in-frame beta chains. Each CDR3 protein gets just one entry, which takes the most common genes and DNA from the rows behind it. The V and J calls were not made by the authors but by TCRdb's processing. The sample yields around 460,000 distinct CDR3 sequences; about 22% were counted once. The top ten clonotypes cover approximately 6.4% of the sample.

The input for sequencing was peripheral blood mononuclear cells (PBMCs), taken when the disease was refractory, from a patient treated with antithyroid drugs. The rearranged segments are TRBV5-1 and TRBJ2-2; 9 central bases correspond to TRBD1. This receptor was obtained from a female donor with Graves disease. The sequence in DNA is TGCGCCAGCAGCCGGACAGGGGCTGACACCGGGGAGCTGTTTTTT. Translated, this gives CASSRTGADTGELFF.